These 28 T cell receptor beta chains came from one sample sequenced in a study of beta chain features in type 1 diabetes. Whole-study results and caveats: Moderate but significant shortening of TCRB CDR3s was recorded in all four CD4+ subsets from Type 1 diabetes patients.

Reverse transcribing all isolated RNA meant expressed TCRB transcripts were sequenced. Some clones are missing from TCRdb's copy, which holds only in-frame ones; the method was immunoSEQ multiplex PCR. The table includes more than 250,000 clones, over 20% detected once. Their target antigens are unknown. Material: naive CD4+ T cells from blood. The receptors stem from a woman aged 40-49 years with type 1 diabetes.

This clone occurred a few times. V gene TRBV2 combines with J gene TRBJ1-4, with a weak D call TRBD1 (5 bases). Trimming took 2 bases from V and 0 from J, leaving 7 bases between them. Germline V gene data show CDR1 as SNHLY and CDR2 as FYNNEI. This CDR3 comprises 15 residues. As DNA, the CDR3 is TGTGCCAGCAGTGAAAGGGGTCCAACTAATGAAAAACTGTTTTTT. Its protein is CASSERGPTNEKLFF.

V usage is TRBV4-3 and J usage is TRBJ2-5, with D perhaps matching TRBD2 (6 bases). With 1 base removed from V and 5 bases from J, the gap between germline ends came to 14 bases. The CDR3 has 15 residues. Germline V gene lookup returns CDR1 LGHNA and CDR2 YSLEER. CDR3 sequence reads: CASSQGSGSRETQYF. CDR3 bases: TGCGCCAGCAGCCAAGGATCCGGGAGTAGGGAGACCCAGTACTTC.

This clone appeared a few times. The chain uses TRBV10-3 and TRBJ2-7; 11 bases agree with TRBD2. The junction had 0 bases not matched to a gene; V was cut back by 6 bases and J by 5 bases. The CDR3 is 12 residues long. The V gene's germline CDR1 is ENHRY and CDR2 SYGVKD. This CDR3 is CAIRTSGDEQYF. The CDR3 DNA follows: TGTGCCATCAGGACTAGCGGGGACGAGCAGTACTTC.

DNA for the CDR3: TGTGCCAGCAGCCCACGGAGGTACCAAGAGACCCAGTACTTC. The encoded protein is CASSPRRYQETQYF. The V and J genes are TRBV7-8 and TRBJ2-5; possibly TRBD2 for D (5 bases). With 5 bases removed from V and 0 bases from J, the gap between germline ends came to 10 bases. This CDR3 has 14 residues. The germline CDR1 and CDR2 sequences are SGHVS and FQNEAQ. Using reference TRBV7-8 and TRBJ2-5 for the parts outside the CDR3, the full variable domain is GAGVSQSPRYKVAKRGQDVALRCDPISGHVSLFWYQQALGQGPEFLTYFQNEAQLDKSGLPSDRFFAERPEGSVSTLKIQRTQQEDSAVYLCASSPRRYQETQYFGPGTRLLVL.

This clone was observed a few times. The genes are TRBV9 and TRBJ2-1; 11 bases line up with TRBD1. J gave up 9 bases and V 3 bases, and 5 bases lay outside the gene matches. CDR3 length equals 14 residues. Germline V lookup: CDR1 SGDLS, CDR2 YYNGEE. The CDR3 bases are TGTGCCAGCAGCGAGGGACAGGGGGAAGGTGAGCAGTTCTTC. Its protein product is CASSEGQGEGEQFF. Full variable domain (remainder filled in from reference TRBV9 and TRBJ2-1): DSGVTQTPKHLITATGQRVTLRCSPRSGDLSVYWYQQSLDQGLQFLIQYYNGEERAKGNILERFSAQQFPDLHSELNLSSLELGDSALYFCASSEGQGEGEQFFGPGTRLTVL.

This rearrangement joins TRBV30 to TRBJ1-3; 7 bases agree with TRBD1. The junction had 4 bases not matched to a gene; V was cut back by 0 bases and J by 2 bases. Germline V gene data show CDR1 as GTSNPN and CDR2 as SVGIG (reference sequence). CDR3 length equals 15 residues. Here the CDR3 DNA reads TGTGCCTGGAGTGTACTAACAGGGGCTGGAAACACCATATATTTT. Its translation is CAWSVLTGAGNTIYF.

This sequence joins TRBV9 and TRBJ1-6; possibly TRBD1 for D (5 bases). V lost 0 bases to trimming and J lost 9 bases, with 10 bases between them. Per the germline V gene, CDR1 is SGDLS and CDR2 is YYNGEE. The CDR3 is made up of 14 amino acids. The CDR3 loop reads CASSVEGQGSPLHF. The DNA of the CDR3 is TGTGCCAGCAGCGTAGAAGGGCAGGGTTCACCCCTCCACTTT.

Written as DNA, the CDR3 is TGTGCCAGCAGTGAACAGGCGCCCGGGGAGCTGTTTTTT. It codes for CASSEQAPGELFF. V usage is TRBV2 and J usage is TRBJ2-2; D call uncertain. The CDR3 runs 13 residues. CDR1 and CDR2 (germline): SNHLY, FYNNEI. V was trimmed by 2 bases and J by 6 bases, leaving 7 bases between them.

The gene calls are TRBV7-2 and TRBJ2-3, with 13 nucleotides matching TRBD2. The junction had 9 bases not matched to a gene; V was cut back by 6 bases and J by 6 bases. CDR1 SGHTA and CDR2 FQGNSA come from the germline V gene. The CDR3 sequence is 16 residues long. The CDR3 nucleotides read TGTGCCAGCAGAACTACTAGCGGGGGGGGAGTGGATACGCAGTATTTT. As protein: CASRTTSGGGVDTQYF.

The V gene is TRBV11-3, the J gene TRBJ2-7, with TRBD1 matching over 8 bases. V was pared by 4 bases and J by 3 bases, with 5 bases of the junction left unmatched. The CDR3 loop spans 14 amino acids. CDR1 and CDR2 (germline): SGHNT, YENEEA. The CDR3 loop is CASSSTGADYEQYF. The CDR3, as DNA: TGTGCCAGCAGCTCGACAGGGGCAGACTACGAGCAGTACTTC.

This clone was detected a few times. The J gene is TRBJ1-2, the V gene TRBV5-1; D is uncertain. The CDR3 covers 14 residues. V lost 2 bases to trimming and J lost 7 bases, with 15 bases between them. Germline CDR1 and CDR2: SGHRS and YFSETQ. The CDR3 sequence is CASSFRAQEGGYTF. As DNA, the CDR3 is TGCGCCAGCAGCTTCCGGGCGCAGGAGGGTGGCTACACCTTC.

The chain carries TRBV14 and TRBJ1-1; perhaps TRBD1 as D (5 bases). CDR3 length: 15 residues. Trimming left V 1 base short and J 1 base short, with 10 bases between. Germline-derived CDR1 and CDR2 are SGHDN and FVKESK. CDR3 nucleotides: TGTGCCAGCAGCCAAGTCGGGGGGGGGAACACTGAAGCTTTCTTT. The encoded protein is CASSQVGGGNTEAFF.

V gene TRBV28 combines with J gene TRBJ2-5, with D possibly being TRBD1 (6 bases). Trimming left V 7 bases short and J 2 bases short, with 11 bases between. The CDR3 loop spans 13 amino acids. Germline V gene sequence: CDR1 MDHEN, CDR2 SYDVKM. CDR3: CASNGQIQETQYF. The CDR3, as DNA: TGTGCCAGCAACGGACAGATACAAGAGACCCAGTACTTC.

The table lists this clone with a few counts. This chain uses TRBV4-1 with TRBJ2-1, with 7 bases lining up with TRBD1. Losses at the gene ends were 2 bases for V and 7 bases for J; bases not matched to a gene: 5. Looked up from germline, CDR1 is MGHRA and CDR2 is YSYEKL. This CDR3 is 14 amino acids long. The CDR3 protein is CASSQPQGWNEQFF. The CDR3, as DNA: TGCGCCAGCAGCCAACCACAGGGGTGGAATGAGCAGTTCTTC.

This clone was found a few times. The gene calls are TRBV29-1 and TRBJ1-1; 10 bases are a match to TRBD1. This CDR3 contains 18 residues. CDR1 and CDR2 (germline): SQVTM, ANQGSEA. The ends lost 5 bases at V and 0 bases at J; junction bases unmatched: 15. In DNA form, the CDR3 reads TGCAGCGTTACCGGGACAGGGGAAAGGGTTGATGTGAACACTGAAGCTTTCTTT. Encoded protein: CSVTGTGERVDVNTEAFF. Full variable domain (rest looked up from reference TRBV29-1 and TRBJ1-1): SAVISQKPSRDICQRGTSLTIQCQVDSQVTMMFWYRQQPGQSLTLIATANQGSEATYESGFVIDKFPISRPNLTFSTLTVSNMSPEDSSIYLCSVTGTGERVDVNTEAFFGQGTRLTVV.

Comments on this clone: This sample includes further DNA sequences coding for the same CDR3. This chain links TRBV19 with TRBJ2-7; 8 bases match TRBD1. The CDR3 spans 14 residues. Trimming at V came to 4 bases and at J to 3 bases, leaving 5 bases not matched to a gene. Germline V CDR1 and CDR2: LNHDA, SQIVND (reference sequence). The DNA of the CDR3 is TGTGCCAGTAGTAGGACAGGGACGAGCTACGAGCAGTACTTC. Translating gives CASSRTGTSYEQYF.

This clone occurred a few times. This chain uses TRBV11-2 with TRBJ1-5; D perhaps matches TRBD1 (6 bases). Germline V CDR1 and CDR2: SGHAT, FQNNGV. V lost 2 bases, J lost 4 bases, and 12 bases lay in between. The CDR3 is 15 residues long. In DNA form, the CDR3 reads TGTGCCAGCAGCTTATCCTTCGGACAGAATCAGCCCCAGCATTTT. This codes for CASSLSFGQNQPQHF.

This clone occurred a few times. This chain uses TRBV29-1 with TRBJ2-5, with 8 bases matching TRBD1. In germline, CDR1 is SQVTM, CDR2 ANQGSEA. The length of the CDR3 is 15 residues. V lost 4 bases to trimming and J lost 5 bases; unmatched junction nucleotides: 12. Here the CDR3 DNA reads TGCAGCGTTGGGAAAGCGGACAGGGTACGCGAGACCCAGTACTTC. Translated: CSVGKADRVRETQYF.

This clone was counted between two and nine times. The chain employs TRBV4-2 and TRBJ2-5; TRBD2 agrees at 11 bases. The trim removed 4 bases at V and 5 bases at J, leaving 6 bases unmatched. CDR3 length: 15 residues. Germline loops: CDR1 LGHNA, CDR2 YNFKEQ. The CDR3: CASSPLAGVSETQYF. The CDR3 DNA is TGTGCCAGCAGCCCACTAGCGGGAGTTTCGGAGACCCAGTACTTC.

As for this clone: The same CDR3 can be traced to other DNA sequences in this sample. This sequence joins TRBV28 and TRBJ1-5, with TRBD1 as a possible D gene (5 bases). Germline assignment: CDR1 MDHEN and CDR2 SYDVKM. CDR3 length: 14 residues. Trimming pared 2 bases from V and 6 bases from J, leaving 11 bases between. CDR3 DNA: TGTGCCAGCAGTTTAGGGGGGGGTGGTCAGCCCCAGCATTTT. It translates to CASSLGGGGQPQHF.

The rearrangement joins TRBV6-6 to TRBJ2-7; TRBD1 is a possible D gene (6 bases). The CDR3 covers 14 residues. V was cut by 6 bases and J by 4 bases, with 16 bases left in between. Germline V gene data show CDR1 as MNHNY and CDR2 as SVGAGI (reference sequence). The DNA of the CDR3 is TGTGCCAGCAGATTCCCAGGGGATCCTTACGAGCAGTACTTC. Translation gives CASRFPGDPYEQYF.

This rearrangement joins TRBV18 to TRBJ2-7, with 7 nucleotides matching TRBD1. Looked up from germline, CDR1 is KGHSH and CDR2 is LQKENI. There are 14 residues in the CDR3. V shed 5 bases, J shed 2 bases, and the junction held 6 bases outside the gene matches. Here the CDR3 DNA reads TGTGCCAGCTCATCGGGACAGATTGCCTACGAGCAGTACTTC. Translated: CASSSGQIAYEQYF.

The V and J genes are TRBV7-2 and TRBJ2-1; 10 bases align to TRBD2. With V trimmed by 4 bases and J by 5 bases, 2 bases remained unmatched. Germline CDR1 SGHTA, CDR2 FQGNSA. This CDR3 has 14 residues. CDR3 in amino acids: CASSWGLANNEQFF. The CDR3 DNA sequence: TGTGCCAGCAGCTGGGGACTAGCGAACAATGAGCAGTTCTTC.

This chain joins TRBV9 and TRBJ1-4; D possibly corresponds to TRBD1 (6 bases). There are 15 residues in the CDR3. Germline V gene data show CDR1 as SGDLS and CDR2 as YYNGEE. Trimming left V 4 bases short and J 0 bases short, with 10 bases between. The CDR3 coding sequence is TGTGCCAGCAGCCCAGGGGATGCAACTAATGAAAAACTGTTTTTT. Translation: CASSPGDATNEKLFF.

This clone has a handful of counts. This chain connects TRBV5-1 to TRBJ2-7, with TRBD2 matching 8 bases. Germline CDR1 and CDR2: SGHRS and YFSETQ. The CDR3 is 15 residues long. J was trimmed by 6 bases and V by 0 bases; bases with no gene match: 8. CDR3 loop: CASSLVSGGQGEQYF. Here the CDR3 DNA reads TGCGCCAGCAGCTTGGTCTCGGGAGGGCAGGGCGAGCAGTACTTC.

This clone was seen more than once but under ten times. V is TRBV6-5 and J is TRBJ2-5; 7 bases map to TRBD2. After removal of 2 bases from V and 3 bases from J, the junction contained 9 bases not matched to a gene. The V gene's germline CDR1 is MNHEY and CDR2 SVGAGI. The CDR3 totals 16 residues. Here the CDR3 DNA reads TGTGCCAGCAGTTACACGGGACTAACTGACAAAGAGACCCAGTACTTC. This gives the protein CASSYTGLTDKETQYF.

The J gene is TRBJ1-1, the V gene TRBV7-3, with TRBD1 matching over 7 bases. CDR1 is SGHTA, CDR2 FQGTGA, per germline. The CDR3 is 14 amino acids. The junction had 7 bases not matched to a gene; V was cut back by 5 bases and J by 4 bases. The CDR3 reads CASSRQTGLTEAFF. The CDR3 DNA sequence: TGTGCCAGCAGCCGACAGACAGGGCTCACTGAAGCTTTCTTT.

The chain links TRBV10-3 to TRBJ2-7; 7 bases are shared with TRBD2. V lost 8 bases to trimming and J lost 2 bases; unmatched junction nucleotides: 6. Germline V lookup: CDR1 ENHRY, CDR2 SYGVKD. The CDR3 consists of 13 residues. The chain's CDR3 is CAIGTISTYEQYF. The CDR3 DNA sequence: TGTGCCATCGGGACTATTTCTACCTACGAGCAGTACTTC.